Listed below are T cell receptor beta chains from one sample, sequenced in a study of cytomegalovirus exposure and HLA in healthy donors. TCRdb's copy holds only in-frame clones and misses some; the assay was immunoSEQ multiplex PCR. Counted here are 85,000 to 100,000 clones, about 70% occurring once; the ten biggest clones make up 7% to 10%. Sample: PBMCs. The receptors stem from a human donor in good health. CDR3s leave out the opening cysteine and the closing phenylalanine or tryptophan. Only part of the rows carry a size: once, few, many, or a class if the clone is expanded.

length,size,J,V,CDR3
11,.,TRBJ1-2,TRBV2,ATQQDPNYGYT
11,.,TRBJ2-7,TRBV7-6,ASSEGQGIEQY
14,.,TRBJ1-3,TRBV18,ASSPAGTASGNTIY
15,.,TRBJ2-2,TRBV21-1,ASSKVGTGTNTGELF
14,.,TRBJ2-1,TRBV5-4,ASSLVGLAEYNEQF
12,.,TRBJ1-1,TRBV7-9,ASSLTAQNTEAF
15,.,TRBJ1-1,TRBV5-4,ASSLGRLGGRRTEAF
13,.,TRBJ2-5,TRBV7-7,ASSGGTGDAGTQY
13,.,TRBJ2-7,TRBV5-1,ASSNREAGFYEQY
11,few,TRBJ1-1,TRBV7-7,ASSLSENTEAF
11,.,TRBJ1-2,TRBV9,ASSAATYYGYT
10,.,TRBJ1-1,TRBV29-1,SGRQGTFEAF
12,.,TRBJ1-1,TRBV11-2,ASSRTRGDTEAF
13,.,TRBJ2-2,TRBV10-3,AISDARVHTGELF
11,.,TRBJ2-7,TRBV2,ASRRTKGDEQY
12,.,TRBJ1-1,TRBV10-3,AIRTGLMNTEAF
13,.,TRBJ1-5,TRBV7-9,ASSMTGVLNQPQH
15,.,TRBJ2-1,TRBV10-2,ASSYLASQGAINEQF
13,.,TRBJ1-1,TRBV11-2,ASSFSGHLGGEAF
12,.,TRBJ2-5,TRBV4-2,ASSRSTGQETQY
11,.,TRBJ1-2,TRBV25-1,ASSEPGGGGYT
13,.,TRBJ1-1,TRBV18,ASSLARGRNGEAF
14,once,TRBJ2-7,TRBV7-9,ASSLGGLARVLEQY
11,few,TRBJ1-1,TRBV6-5,ASSTRVNTEAF
13,few,TRBJ2-2,TRBV6-5,ASSQQDRGLGELF
13,.,TRBJ1-2,TRBV12-5,ASGLVPTDTYGYP
12,.,TRBJ1-1,TRBV29-1,SIGQGKGDTEAF
11,.,TRBJ2-5,TRBV25-1,ASSGILQETQY
12,.,TRBJ1-1,TRBV2,ASSPDRALSEAF
13,.,TRBJ2-2,TRBV4-3,ASSPTGAGTGELF
13,.,TRBJ2-1,TRBV6-1,ASDIAGGGYNEQF
13,.,TRBJ2-2,TRBV14,ASSQADGGTGELF
9,once,TRBJ1-2,TRBV20-1,FVRGARGYT
11,.,TRBJ2-3,TRBV5-6,ASSSRDTDTQY
13,.,TRBJ1-5,TRBV27,ASSAGSKGSQPQH
14,.,TRBJ2-5,TRBV18,ASSPPKQGLQQTQY
13,.,TRBJ2-3,TRBV5-1,ASTIFSGSTDTQY
11,few,TRBJ1-1,TRBV2,AGLGHLNTEAF
13,.,TRBJ2-3,TRBV2,ASSGQDLLTDTQY
12,.,TRBJ1-5,TRBV7-8,ASSSYNSNQPQH
14,.,TRBJ1-5,TRBV6-1,ASSESSRLYNQPQH
10,few,TRBJ1-1,TRBV10-2,ASSLMNTEAF
13,.,TRBJ2-1,TRBV10-2,ASSAEGISYNEQF
11,.,TRBJ2-4,TRBV19,ASSIDRENIQY
11,.,TRBJ1-4,TRBV5-1,ASSRGENEKLF
13,.,TRBJ2-2,TRBV5-6,ASSPWDRGAGELF
11,.,TRBJ1-1,TRBV10-1,ASSEGGGPEAF
13,.,TRBJ1-1,TRBV25-1,ASSTLGVQNTEAF
11,.,TRBJ2-7,TRBV9,ASSVATGYEQY
14,.,TRBJ2-2,TRBV14,ASSYGGTQTTGELF
13,.,TRBJ1-3,TRBV2,ASSGVGTGFSTIY
16,.,TRBJ1-1,TRBV7-9,ASSSTYDRGVVYTEAF
13,.,TRBJ2-7,TRBV5-4,ASSGGTSGLNEQY
13,.,TRBJ1-3,TRBV7-9,ASSSPTFSGNTIY
15,few,TRBJ2-5,TRBV5-6,ASSNIPGTKVQETQY
11,.,TRBJ1-1,TRBV27,ASSWRDRAEAF